This TCR beta chain was identified during a study of Graves' ophthalmopathy and Graves' hyperthyroidism. About the research overall: Peripheral blood (taken before any treatment) was collected at initial diagnosis. Study-level findings and limits: Blood samples also showed most expanded thyroid clonotypes exceeding 0.001 frequency.

Diagnosis used clinical symptoms, serum thyroxine, TRAb, thyroid ultrasound and orbital computed tomography. In this sample, this clonotype turned up many times. Its antigen remains unknown. Amplified TCR beta CDR3 regions were obtained using RNA transcripts as template. First-round RT-PCR relied on HTBI primers, and a second-round multiplex PCR came next. TCRdb re-derived calls from the multiplex PCR reads in MiXCR, one entry per CDR3 protein. Of about 400,000 distinct CDR3 sequences listed, 15% to 19% were seen once; the top ten hold about 7%. V gave up 0 bases and J gave up 0 bases, with 2 bases separating them. From germline, CDR1 is MNHEY and CDR2 SVGEGT. The length of the CDR3 is 13 residues.

This chain links TRBV6-2 or TRBV6-3 with TRBJ1-1, with D unresolved. Specimen: peripheral blood. The clonotype comes from a woman younger than 30 with stable Graves' hyperthyroidism. The CDR3 DNA reads TGTGCCAGCAGTTACTCCATGAACACTGAAGCTTTCTTT. Its translation: CASSYSMNTEAFF.